These 31 T cell receptor beta chains were sequenced from one sample in a study of blood T cells in healthy people across ages. PCR was performed a second time for about 7 to 12 cycles using a sample-barcoded 5' primer and a J-beta primer mix. TCRdb recomputed calls from the 5' RACE reads with MiXCR, one row per CDR3 protein. This repertoire shows some 1.4 million distinct CDR3 sequences, about 43% found once; its top ten account for roughly 8.2%. Material: blood. These receptors all come from a woman under 30 in good health.

This clonotype turned up a few times. The chain joins TRBV20-1 to TRBJ2-1; no clear D gene. In germline, CDR1 is DFQATT, CDR2 SNEGSKA (reference sequence). The CDR3 is made up of 15 amino acids. Trimming shortened V by 6 bases and J by 5 bases, and 20 bases separated the two germline ends. The CDR3 nucleotides read TGCAGTGCAAACACCTACGGGCCTCTGGACAATGAGCAGTTCTTC. This encodes CSANTYGPLDNEQFF.

The V and J genes are TRBV2 and TRBJ2-4; D unclear. Trimming left V 6 bases short and J 0 bases short, with 15 bases between. There are 16 residues in the CDR3. The germline V gene has CDR1 SNHLY and CDR2 FYNNEI. The chain's CDR3 is CASRPQTFLAKNIQYF. Written as DNA, the CDR3 is TGTGCCAGCAGGCCACAGACCTTCCTAGCCAAAAACATTCAGTACTTC.

The chain combines TRBV20-1 with TRBJ2-7; no firm D call. Trimming removed 1 base at V and 6 bases at J, with 13 bases between. The CDR3 length is 13 residues. Germline V CDR1 and CDR2: DFQATT, SNEGSKA (reference sequence). CDR3 amino acids: CSARAGQACEQYF. CDR3 coding DNA: TGCAGTGCTAGAGCTGGGCAGGCCTGCGAGCAGTACTTC.

This clonotype was seen only once. This chain links TRBV6-5 with TRBJ1-5; D is possibly TRBD1 (5 bases). CDR3 length equals 14 residues. Trimming took off 2 bases at V and 6 bases at J, with 11 bases between the two ends. Germline V gene sequence: CDR1 MNHEY, CDR2 SVGAGI. CDR3 amino acids: CASSYAGVAQPQHF. CDR3 coding DNA: TGTGCCAGCAGTTACGCGGGGGTGGCTCAGCCCCAGCATTTT.

V gene TRBV19 combines with J gene TRBJ2-1, with TRBD2 matching over 13 bases. CDR3 length: 19 amino acids. Germline V gene lookup returns CDR1 LNHDA and CDR2 SQIVND (reference sequence). The ends lost 4 bases at V and 6 bases at J; junction bases unmatched: 15. CDR3 protein: CASSTDSPRLAGGSNEQFF. DNA of the CDR3: TGTGCCAGTAGTACGGACTCCCCACGACTAGCGGGAGGCTCCAATGAGCAGTTCTTC.

The rearrangement links TRBV7-9 to TRBJ1-1; D may be TRBD1 (5 bases). The CDR3 length is 14 residues. The germline CDR1 and CDR2 sequences are SEHNR and FQNEAQ (reference sequence). Trimming took 5 bases from V and 0 from J, leaving 10 bases between them. The CDR3 loop is CASSTDRMNTEAFF. The CDR3 DNA reads as TGTGCCAGCAGCACCGACAGAATGAACACTGAAGCTTTCTTT.

This clonotype was seen a handful of times. The chain couples TRBV13 to TRBJ2-3, with a weak D call TRBD1 (5 bases). V lost 4 bases, J lost 3 bases, and 14 bases lay in between. Germline CDR1 is PRHDT and CDR2 is FYEKMQ (reference sequence). The CDR3 runs 15 residues. CDR3 coding DNA: TGTGCCAGCAGCTCGCCCTGGGCAGGGACAGATACGCAGTATTTT. This encodes CASSSPWAGTDTQYF.

This rearrangement joins TRBV20-1 to TRBJ1-4; D not resolved. V lost 6 bases, J lost 4 bases, and 12 bases lay in between. This CDR3 has 13 residues. The V gene's germline CDR1 is DFQATT and CDR2 SNEGSKA (reference sequence). CDR3 protein: CSANDGNNEKLFF. The CDR3 DNA sequence: TGCAGTGCAAACGACGGAAATAATGAAAAACTGTTTTTT.

The chain is built from TRBV6-5 and TRBJ2-7; 13 bases align to TRBD2. Trimming at V came to 0 bases and at J to 4 bases, leaving 6 bases not matched to a gene. This CDR3 comprises 17 residues. The germline gives CDR1 MNHEY, CDR2 SVGAGI. The CDR3 DNA sequence: TGTGCCAGCAGTTACTCGGGACTAGCGGGATCACCGTACGAGCAGTACTTC. Protein product: CASSYSGLAGSPYEQYF.

In this sample, this clonotype turned up many times. The genes are TRBV2 and TRBJ2-6, with a possible D match to TRBD2 (6 bases). Germline V gene lookup returns CDR1 SNHLY and CDR2 FYNNEI. The ends were cut back, 10 bases at V and 0 bases at J, with 13 bases in the middle. There are 15 residues in the CDR3. The CDR3 DNA reads as TGTGCCATCTACGGGGACTCCTCTGGGGCCAACGTCCTGACTTTC. It is translated as CAIYGDSSGANVLTF.

This clonotype showed up just a few times. The CDR3 nucleotides are TGTGCCAGCAGCCCCCGCAACCTCAAAGGCTCCTACAATGAGCAGTTCTTC. It specifies CASSPRNLKGSYNEQFF. The V and J genes are TRBV9 and TRBJ2-1; D not certain. The V end lost 4 bases, the J end lost 0 bases, and 17 bases lay between the germline ends. Germline CDR1 reads SGDLS; CDR2 reads YYNGEE. CDR3 length equals 17 residues.

The V and J genes are TRBV6-5 and TRBJ2-5; 14 bases fit TRBD2. The CDR3 spans 18 residues. V lost 0 bases and J lost 5; bases outside the gene matches: 8. Looked up from germline, CDR1 is MNHEY and CDR2 is SVGAGI. CDR3 sequence reads: CASSYSTSGRAVGETQYF. The CDR3 DNA reads as TGTGCCAGCAGTTACTCGACTAGCGGGAGGGCCGTAGGGGAGACCCAGTACTTC.

The chain uses TRBV9 and TRBJ2-7; 12 nucleotides align to TRBD1. Trimming cost V 3 bases and J 6 bases; bases outside gene matches: 10. Germline CDR1 SGDLS, CDR2 YYNGEE. The CDR3 is 16 residues long. The CDR3 DNA is TGTGCCAGCAGCGCAGGAGCCGGGACAGGGGGCGGCGAGCAGTACTTC. Translating it yields CASSAGAGTGGGEQYF.

V and J are TRBV27 and TRBJ2-5, with a weak D call TRBD2 (5 bases). Gene TRBJ2-7 matches the end of the DNA better, so the J call may be wrong. Germline CDR1 reads MNHEY; CDR2 reads SMNVEV (reference sequence). This CDR3 region has 14 residues. The CDR3 sequence is CASSRRGLHYEQYF. The CDR3 coding sequence is TGTGCCAGCAGCCGTCGTGGACTCCACTACGAGCAGTACTTC.

The chain has TRBV3-1 and TRBJ2-2, with 9 nucleotides matching TRBD2. Trimming removed 1 base from V and 6 bases from J; junction bases left unmatched: 3. The CDR3 covers 15 residues. Germline V gene lookup returns CDR1 LGHDT and CDR2 YNNKEL (reference sequence). DNA for the CDR3: TGTGCCAGCAGCCAAGCGGCGGGAGGGGCCGGGGAGCTGTTTTTT. Translated: CASSQAAGGAGELFF.

This chain links TRBV12-3 or TRBV12-4 with TRBJ1-5; 10 bases are a match to TRBD1. This CDR3 region has 15 residues. After removal of 4 bases from V and 6 bases from J, the junction contained 6 bases not matched to a gene. This chain's CDR3 is CASSSPTGGGQPQHF. The DNA of the CDR3 is TGTGCCAGCAGTTCCCCGACAGGGGGCGGTCAGCCCCAGCATTTT.

The V gene is TRBV12-3 or TRBV12-4, the J gene TRBJ2-7; 7 bases are shared with TRBD1. This CDR3 contains 16 residues. The ends lost 11 bases at V and 3 bases at J; junction bases unmatched: 19. DNA of the CDR3: TGTGCCGCCAGTTTCCCGGGACAGAAATGTATCTACGAGCAGTACTTC. Translating gives CAASFPGQKCIYEQYF.

This chain connects TRBV5-1 to TRBJ2-5, with 13 bases fitting TRBD2. V lost 5 bases, J lost 2 bases, and 12 bases stayed unmatched. CDR3 length: 18 amino acids. Germline V gives CDR1 SGHRS, CDR2 YFSETQ. In nucleotides, the CDR3 is TGCGCCAGCAGTCTCATTCCAGGACTAGCGGGGGATCAAGAGACCCAGTACTTC. Its protein product is CASSLIPGLAGDQETQYF.

As for this clonotype: One end of the junction varies from germline; a read error may be responsible. The J gene is TRBJ1-4, the V gene TRBV11-2; 11 nucleotides align to TRBD1. Germline lookup yields CDR1 SGHAT and CDR2 FQNNGV. The CDR3 loop spans 18 amino acids. DNA for the CDR3: TGTGCCGGCAGCTTAGGAGCCGCGGGACAGGGGGTTTCGGGAAAACTGTTTTTT. Amino acids: CAGSLGAAGQGVSGKLFF.

Only one count was recorded for this clonotype. This rearrangement joins TRBV27 to TRBJ1-2; D might be TRBD1 (6 bases). The CDR3 has 16 amino acids. Germline V lookup: CDR1 MNHEY, CDR2 SMNVEV (reference sequence). With 4 bases removed from V and 4 bases from J, the gap between germline ends came to 19 bases. CDR3 loop: CASSSASGGVIYGYTF. The DNA for the CDR3 is TGTGCCAGCAGTTCCGCATCGGGGGGCGTGATCTATGGCTACACCTTC.

This clonotype was seen many times. One junction end does not reproduce the germline sequence, and a read error may be involved. The chain has TRBV5-1 and TRBJ1-1; 11 bases fit TRBD1. CDR1 is SGHRS and CDR2 is YFSETQ in the germline V gene. The length of the CDR3 is 14 residues. As DNA, the CDR3 is TGTGCCAGCAGTAGGGACAGGGGGGACACTGAAGCTTTCTTT. This encodes CASSRDRGDTEAFF.

This clonotype was observed at least ten times. This rearrangement joins TRBV29-1 to TRBJ2-1; D is unclear. This CDR3 contains 12 residues. Germline V gene sequence: CDR1 SQVTM, CDR2 ANQGSEA. The DNA of the CDR3 is TGCACCACTGAAAACGAGGCCCGCCAGCAGTTCTTC. Its protein product is CTTENEARQQFF.

The V gene is TRBV15, the J gene TRBJ1-4; the D gene is possibly TRBD1 (6 bases). Germline V gene data show CDR1 as LNHNV and CDR2 as YYDKDF (reference sequence). Between the trimmed V and J ends, which lost 2 bases and 4 bases, there was a span of 11 bases. The CDR3 length is 15 residues. CDR3 loop: CATSRPGQLNEKLFF. CDR3 nucleotide sequence: TGTGCCACCAGCAGACCAGGACAGCTTAATGAAAAACTGTTTTTT.

The CDR3 spells CASSDGRYSNQPQHF. Here the CDR3 DNA reads TGTGCCAGCAGTGATGGACGTTATAGCAATCAGCCCCAGCATTTT. The chain carries TRBV6-1 and TRBJ1-5; D is uncertain. Germline loops: CDR1 MNHNS, CDR2 SASEGT. Trimming left V 3 bases short and J 0 bases short, with 9 bases between. The CDR3 extends over 15 amino acids.

The chain links TRBV30 to TRBJ2-7, with TRBD2 identical over 8 bases. This CDR3 has 14 residues. After removal of 3 bases from V and 3 bases from J, the junction contained 7 bases not matched to a gene. In germline, CDR1 is GTSNPN, CDR2 SVGIG (reference sequence). This chain's CDR3 is CAWRKRELIYEQYF. Written as DNA, the CDR3 is TGTGCCTGGAGAAAGCGGGAGTTAATCTACGAGCAGTACTTC.

This clonotype has more than one count but fewer than ten. This chain connects TRBV20-1 to TRBJ2-1, with 15 nucleotides matching TRBD2. The germline CDR1 and CDR2 sequences are DFQATT and SNEGSKA (reference sequence). V was pared by 5 bases and J by 10 bases, with 12 bases of the junction left unmatched. CDR3 length: 16 residues. In nucleotides, the CDR3 is TGCAGTGCTCCCAGGACTAGCGGGGGGGTTCTTAGCGAGCAGTTCTTC. Protein: CSAPRTSGGVLSEQFF.

The chain uses TRBV27 and TRBJ1-1, with unresolved D. The CDR3 is 13 residues long. Germline V gene sequence: CDR1 MNHEY, CDR2 SMNVEV (reference sequence). Trimming shortened V by 6 bases and J by 5 bases, and 13 bases separated the two germline ends. CDR3 loop: CASRRQGRTEAFF. CDR3 DNA sequence: TGTGCCAGCAGAAGGCAAGGGAGGACTGAAGCTTTCTTT.

The rearrangement joins TRBV7-2 to TRBJ2-7, with 11 bases lining up with TRBD2. The ends lost 0 bases at V and 3 bases at J; junction bases unmatched: 10. The germline gives CDR1 SGHTA, CDR2 FQGNSA. The CDR3 extends over 18 amino acids. CDR3 bases: TGTGCCAGCAGCTTAGCTCTTACTAGCGGGAGACTAGACTACGAGCAGTACTTC. Its translation: CASSLALTSGRLDYEQYF.

The V and J genes are TRBV29-1 and TRBJ2-2; perhaps TRBD2 as D (6 bases). The germline V gene has CDR1 SQVTM and CDR2 ANQGSEA. V was clipped by 4 bases and J by 7 bases, with 13 bases between them. CDR3 size: 13 residues. Here the CDR3 reads CSVGPGEDGELFF. The CDR3 coding sequence is TGCAGCGTTGGACCGGGGGAGGACGGGGAGCTGTTTTTT.

The chain combines TRBV10-3 with TRBJ2-1; tentatively, D is TRBD1 or TRBD2 (6 bases each). CDR1 and CDR2 (germline): ENHRY, SYGVKD. CDR3 length: 13 residues. V lost 7 bases, J lost 4 bases, and 11 bases lay in between. The CDR3 DNA reads TGTGCCATCATGGAGGGGGGTTACAATGAGCAGTTCTTC. Translation gives CAIMEGGYNEQFF.

V is TRBV18 and J is TRBJ2-5, with no clear D. The J call may be incorrect, as the DNA end agrees better with TRBJ2-7. This CDR3 is 13 amino acids long. CDR1 and CDR2 from the germline V gene are KGHSH and LQKENI. The CDR3 DNA sequence: TGTGCCAGCTCACCATCACTGACCTACGAGCAGTACTTC. This encodes CASSPSLTYEQYF.